The clone carrying this TCR beta chain was seen once. These data come from a study of human T cells and chemical hapten exposure. Via MiXCR, TCRdb re-called the RACE reads, giving one row per CDR3 protein. The data contain about 190,000 distinct CDR3 sequences, around 25% of them singletons. Stated time point: patch test 3, about 24 weeks after DPC sensitization. The treatment was: therapeutic diphenylcyclopropenone sensitization with weekly scalp DPC. V was pared by 6 bases and J by 4 bases, with 14 bases of the junction left unmatched. This CDR3 spans 18 amino acids. Germline values: CDR1 MDHEN, CDR2 SYDVKM.

Here the sequenced sample was whole blood, taken in connection with sensitization to the hapten diphenylcyclopropenone (DPC). This clonotype originated in a woman aged 40-49 years with alopecia areata. Some clones in this sample may be carry-over from other donors' samples. The genes are TRBV28 and TRBJ2-1, with 11 bases matching TRBD2. The CDR3 loop is CASRGGLAADFGYNEQFF. The DNA of the CDR3 is TGTGCCAGCAGGGGGGGACTAGCGGCAGACTTTGGGTACAATGAGCAGTTCTTC.